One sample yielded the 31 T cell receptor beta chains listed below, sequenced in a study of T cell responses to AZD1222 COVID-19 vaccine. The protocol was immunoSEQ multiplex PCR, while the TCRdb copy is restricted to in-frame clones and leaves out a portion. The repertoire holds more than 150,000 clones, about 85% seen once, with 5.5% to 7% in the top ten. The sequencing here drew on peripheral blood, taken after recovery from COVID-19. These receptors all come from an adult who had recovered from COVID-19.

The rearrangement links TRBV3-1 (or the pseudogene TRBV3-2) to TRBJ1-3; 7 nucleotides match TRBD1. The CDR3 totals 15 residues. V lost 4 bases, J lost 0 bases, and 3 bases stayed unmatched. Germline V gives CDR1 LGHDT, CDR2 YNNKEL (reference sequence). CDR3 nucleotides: TGTGCCAGCAGCCTGGGGACAGCCTCTGGAAACACCATATATTTT. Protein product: CASSLGTASGNTIYF.

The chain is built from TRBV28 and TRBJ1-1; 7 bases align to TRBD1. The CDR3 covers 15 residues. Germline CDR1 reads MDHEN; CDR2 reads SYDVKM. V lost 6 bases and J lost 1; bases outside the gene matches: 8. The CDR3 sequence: CASRAQGPRNTEAFF. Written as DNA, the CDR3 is TGTGCCAGCAGGGCACAGGGGCCGAGGAACACTGAAGCTTTCTTT.

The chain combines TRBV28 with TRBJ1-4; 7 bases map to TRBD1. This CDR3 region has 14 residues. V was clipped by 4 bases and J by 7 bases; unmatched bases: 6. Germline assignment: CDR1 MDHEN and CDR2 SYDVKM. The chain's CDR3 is CASSSPGQSEKLFF. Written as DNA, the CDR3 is TGTGCCAGCAGTTCCCCGGGACAGAGTGAAAAACTGTTTTTT.

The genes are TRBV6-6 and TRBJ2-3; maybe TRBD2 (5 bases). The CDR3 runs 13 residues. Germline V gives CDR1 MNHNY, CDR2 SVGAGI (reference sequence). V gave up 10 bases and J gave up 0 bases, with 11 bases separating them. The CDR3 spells CAIEGLSTDTQYF. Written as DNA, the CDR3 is TGTGCCATCGAAGGACTTAGCACAGATACGCAGTATTTT.

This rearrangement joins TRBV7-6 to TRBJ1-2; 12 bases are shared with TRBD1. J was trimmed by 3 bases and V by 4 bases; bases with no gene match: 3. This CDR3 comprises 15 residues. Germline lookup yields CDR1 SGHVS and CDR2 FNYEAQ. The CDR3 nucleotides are TGTGCCAGCAGCTCCGGGACAGGGGGCTACTATGGCTACACCTTC. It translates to CASSSGTGGYYGYTF.

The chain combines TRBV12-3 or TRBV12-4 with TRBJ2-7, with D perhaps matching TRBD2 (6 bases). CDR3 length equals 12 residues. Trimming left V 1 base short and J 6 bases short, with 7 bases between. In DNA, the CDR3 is TGTGCCAGCAGTTTAGTGGGAGGCGAGCAGTACTTC. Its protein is CASSLVGGEQYF.

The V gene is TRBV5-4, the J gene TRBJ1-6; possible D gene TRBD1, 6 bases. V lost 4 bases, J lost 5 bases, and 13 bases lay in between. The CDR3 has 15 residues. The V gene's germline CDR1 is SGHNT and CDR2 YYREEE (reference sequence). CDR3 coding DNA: TGTGCCAGCAGCGTAGGGGGGACGGATAATTCACCCCTCCACTTT. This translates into CASSVGGTDNSPLHF.

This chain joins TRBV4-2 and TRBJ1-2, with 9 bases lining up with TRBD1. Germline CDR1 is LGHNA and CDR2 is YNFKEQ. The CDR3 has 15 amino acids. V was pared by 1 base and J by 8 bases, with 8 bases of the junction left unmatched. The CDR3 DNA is TGTGCCAGCAGCCAAGTGGGCGGACAGGGGAACGGCTACACCTTC. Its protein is CASSQVGGQGNGYTF.

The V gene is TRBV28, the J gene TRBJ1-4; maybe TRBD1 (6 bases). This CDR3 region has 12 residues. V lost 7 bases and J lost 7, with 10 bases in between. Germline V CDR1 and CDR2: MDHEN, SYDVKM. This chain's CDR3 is CASTPRGEKLFF. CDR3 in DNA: TGTGCCAGCACTCCCAGGGGTGAAAAACTGTTTTTT.

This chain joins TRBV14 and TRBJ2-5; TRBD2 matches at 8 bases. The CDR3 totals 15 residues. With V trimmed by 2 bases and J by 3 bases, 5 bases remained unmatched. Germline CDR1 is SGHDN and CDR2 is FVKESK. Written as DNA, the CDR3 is TGTGCCAGCAGCCAACTAACTAGCGGAGAAGAGACCCAGTACTTC. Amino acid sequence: CASSQLTSGEETQYF.

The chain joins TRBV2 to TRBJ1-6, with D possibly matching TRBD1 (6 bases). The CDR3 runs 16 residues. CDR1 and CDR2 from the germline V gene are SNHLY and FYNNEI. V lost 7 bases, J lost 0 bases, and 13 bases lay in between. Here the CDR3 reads CASTQGGSSYNSPLHF. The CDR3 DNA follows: TGTGCCAGCACCCAAGGGGGGAGCTCCTATAATTCACCCCTCCACTTT.

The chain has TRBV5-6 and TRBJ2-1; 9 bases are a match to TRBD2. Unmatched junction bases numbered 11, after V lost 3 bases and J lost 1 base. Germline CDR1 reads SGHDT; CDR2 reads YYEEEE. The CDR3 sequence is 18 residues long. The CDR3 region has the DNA TGTGCCAGCAGCTGGGGCGGGCTAGCGGGAATGTCCTACAATGAGCAGTTCTTC. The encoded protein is CASSWGGLAGMSYNEQFF.

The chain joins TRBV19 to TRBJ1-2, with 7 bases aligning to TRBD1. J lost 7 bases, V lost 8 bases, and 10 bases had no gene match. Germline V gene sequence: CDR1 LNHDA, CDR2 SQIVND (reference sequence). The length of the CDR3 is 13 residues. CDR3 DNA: TGTGCCAGTGGTGACAGGGTGACACGTGGCTACACCTTC. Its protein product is CASGDRVTRGYTF.

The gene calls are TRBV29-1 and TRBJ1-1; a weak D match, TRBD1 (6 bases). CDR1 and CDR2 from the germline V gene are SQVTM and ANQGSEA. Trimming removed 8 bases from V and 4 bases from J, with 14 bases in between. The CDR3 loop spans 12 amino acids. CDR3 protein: CSLKGGGTEAFF. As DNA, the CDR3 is TGCAGCCTAAAGGGAGGGGGCACTGAAGCTTTCTTT.

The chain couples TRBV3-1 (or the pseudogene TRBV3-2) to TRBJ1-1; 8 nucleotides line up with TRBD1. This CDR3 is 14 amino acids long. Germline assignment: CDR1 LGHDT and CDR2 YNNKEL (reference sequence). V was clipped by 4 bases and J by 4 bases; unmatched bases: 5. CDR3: CASSLGQDSTEAFF. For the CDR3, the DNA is TGTGCCAGCAGCCTGGGACAGGATTCCACTGAAGCTTTCTTT.

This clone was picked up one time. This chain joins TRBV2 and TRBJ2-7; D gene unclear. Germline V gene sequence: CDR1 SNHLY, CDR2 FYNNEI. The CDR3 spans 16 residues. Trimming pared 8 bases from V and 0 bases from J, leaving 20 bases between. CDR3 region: CASLDSNAYSSYEQYF. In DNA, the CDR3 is TGTGCCAGCCTAGATAGTAACGCATATAGCTCCTACGAGCAGTACTTC.

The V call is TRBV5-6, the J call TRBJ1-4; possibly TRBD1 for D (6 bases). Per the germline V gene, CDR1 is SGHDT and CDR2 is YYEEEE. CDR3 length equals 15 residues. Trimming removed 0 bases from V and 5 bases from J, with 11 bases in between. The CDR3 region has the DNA TGTGCCAGCAGCTTGGGGGGGCAGATGAATGAAAAACTGTTTTTT. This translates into CASSLGGQMNEKLFF.

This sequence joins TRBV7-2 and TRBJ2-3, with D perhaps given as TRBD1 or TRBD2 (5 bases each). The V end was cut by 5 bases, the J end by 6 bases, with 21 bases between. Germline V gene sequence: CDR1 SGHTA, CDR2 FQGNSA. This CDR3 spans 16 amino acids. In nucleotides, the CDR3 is TGTGCCAGCAGCCCCCAGTTAGCGAGGGGCTTGGATACGCAGTATTTT. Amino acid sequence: CASSPQLARGLDTQYF.

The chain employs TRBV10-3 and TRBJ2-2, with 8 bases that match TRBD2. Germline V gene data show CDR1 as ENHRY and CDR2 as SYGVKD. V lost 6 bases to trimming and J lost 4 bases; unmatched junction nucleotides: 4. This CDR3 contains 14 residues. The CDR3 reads CAIRPGGPTGELFF. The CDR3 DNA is TGTGCCATCAGACCGGGGGGGCCCACCGGGGAGCTGTTTTTT.

CDR3 protein: CASSDWNTEAFF. Written as DNA, the CDR3 is TGTGCCAGCAGCGACTGGAACACTGAAGCTTTCTTT. The chain joins TRBV3-1 (or the pseudogene TRBV3-2) to TRBJ1-1, with D unclear. There are 12 residues in the CDR3. The germline V and J ends were trimmed by 5 bases and 1 base, with 5 bases remaining between them. In germline, CDR1 is LGHDT, CDR2 YNNKEL (reference sequence).

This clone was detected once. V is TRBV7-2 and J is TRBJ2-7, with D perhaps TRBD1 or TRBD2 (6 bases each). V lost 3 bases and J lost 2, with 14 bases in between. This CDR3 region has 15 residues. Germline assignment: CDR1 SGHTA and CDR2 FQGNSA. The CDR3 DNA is TGTGCCAGCAGCTTTCGATGGGGGGCCCCCTACGAGCAGTACTTC. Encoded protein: CASSFRWGAPYEQYF.

The CDR3 region is CASSQDSLAGGGNEQFF. The CDR3 region has the DNA TGTGCCAGCAGCCAAGATTCACTAGCGGGAGGTGGGAATGAGCAGTTCTTC. The rearrangement links TRBV3-1 (or the pseudogene TRBV3-2) to TRBJ2-1, with TRBD2 matching over 12 bases. Germline V CDR1 and CDR2: LGHDT, YNNKEL (reference sequence). This CDR3 region has 17 residues. V gave up 0 bases and J gave up 7 bases; unmatched junction bases: 7.

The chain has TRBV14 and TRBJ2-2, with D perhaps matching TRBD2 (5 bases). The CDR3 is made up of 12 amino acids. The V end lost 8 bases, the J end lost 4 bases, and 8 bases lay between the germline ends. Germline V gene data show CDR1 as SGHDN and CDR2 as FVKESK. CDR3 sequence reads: CASGESTGELFF. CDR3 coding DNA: TGTGCCAGCGGGGAGTCCACCGGGGAGCTGTTTTTT.

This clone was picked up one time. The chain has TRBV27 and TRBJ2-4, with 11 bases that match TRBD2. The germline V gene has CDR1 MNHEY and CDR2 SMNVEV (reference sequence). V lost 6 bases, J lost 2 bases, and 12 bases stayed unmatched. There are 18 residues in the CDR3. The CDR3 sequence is CASRLAGGHLDSKNIQYF. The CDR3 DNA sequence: TGTGCCAGCAGGTTAGCGGGGGGGCACCTAGACTCCAAAAACATTCAGTACTTC.

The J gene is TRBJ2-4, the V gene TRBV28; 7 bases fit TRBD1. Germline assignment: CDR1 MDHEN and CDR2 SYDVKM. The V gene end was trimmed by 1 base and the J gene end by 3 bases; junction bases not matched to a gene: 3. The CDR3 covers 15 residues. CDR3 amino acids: CASSLLDRNKNIQYF. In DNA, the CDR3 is TGTGCCAGCAGTTTATTGGACAGGAACAAAAACATTCAGTACTTC.

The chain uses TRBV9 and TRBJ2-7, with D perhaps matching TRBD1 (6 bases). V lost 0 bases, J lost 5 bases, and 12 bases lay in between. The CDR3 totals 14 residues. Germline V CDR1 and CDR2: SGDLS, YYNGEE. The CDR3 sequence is CASSVEGHPHEQYF. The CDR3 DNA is TGTGCCAGCAGCGTAGAGGGACATCCCCACGAGCAGTACTTC.

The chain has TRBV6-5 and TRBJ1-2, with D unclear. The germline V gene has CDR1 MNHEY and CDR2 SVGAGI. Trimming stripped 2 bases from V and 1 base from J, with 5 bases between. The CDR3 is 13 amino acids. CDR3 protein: CASSYRSNYGYTF. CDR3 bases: TGTGCCAGCAGTTACCGCAGTAACTATGGCTACACCTTC.

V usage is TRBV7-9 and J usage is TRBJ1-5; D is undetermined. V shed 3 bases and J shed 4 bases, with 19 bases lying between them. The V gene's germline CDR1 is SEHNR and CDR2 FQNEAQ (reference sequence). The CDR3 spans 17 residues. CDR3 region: CASSFFSPTVGNQPQHF. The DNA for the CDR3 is TGTGCCAGCAGCTTCTTTTCCCCGACGGTGGGGAATCAGCCCCAGCATTTT.

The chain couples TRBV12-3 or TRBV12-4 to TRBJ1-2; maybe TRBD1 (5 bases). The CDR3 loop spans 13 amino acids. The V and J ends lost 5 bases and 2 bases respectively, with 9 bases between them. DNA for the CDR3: TGTGCCAGCAGTCAACAGGAAAACTATGGCTACACCTTC. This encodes CASSQQENYGYTF.

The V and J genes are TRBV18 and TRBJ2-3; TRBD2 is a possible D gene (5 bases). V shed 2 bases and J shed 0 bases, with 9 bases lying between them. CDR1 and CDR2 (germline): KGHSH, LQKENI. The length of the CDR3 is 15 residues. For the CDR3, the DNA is TGTGCCAGCTCACCAGCTAGCATCAGCACAGATACGCAGTATTTT. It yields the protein CASSPASISTDTQYF. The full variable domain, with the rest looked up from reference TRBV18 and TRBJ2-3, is NAGVMQNPRHLVRRRGQEARLRCSPMKGHSHVYWYRQLPEEGLKFMVYLQKENIIDESGMPKERFSAEFPKEGPSILRIQQVVRGDSAAYFCASSPASISTDTQYFGPGTRLTVL.

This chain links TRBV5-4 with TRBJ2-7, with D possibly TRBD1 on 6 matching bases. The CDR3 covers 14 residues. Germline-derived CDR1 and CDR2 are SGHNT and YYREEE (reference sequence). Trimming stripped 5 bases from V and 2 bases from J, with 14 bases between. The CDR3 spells CASSDPGQTYEQYF. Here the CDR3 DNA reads TGTGCCAGCAGTGACCCTGGACAGACCTACGAGCAGTACTTC.